A single sample gave rise to the 21 T cell receptor beta chains below, sequenced in a study of T cell clonality in common variable immunodeficiency. Produced via immunoSEQ multiplex PCR; TCRdb's table is partial and in-frame only. Observed in the sample are around 50,000 clones, none of them singletons. Source material: peripheral blood mononuclear cells. The receptors were sampled from a person between 18 and 75 years old in good health.

A remark on this clone: With the read ending 3 residues before the CDR3 end, the germline J gene is used to fill in that end. The chain is built from TRBV10-2 and TRBJ1-1; TRBD1 matches at 10 bases. This CDR3 region has 13 residues. The V gene's germline CDR1 is WSHSY and CDR2 SAAADI. The CDR3 is CASSDPTGGKAFF. CDR3 DNA (partial): TGCGCCAGCAGTGACCCGACAGGGGGCAAG.

This clone was counted ten times or more. The read terminates 3 residues before the CDR3 end, so the remaining end is supplied by the germline J gene. The gene calls are TRBV29-1 and TRBJ1-1; TRBD1 matches at 8 bases. The CDR3 totals 15 residues. The germline CDR1 and CDR2 sequences are SQVTM and ANQGSEA. Trimming took 5 bases from V and 6 from J; bases not matched to a gene: 14. This CDR3 is CSVRDRSKTEAEAFF. Incomplete CDR3 DNA: TGCAGCGTTCGGGACAGGTCAAAAACGGAGGCTGAA.

This clone came up many times. Read data end 3 residues before the CDR3 end; the end is taken from the germline J gene. The chain joins TRBV20-1 to TRBJ2-3; the D is unclear. Trimming removed 2 bases from V and 1 base from J, with 7 bases in between. CDR1 and CDR2 from the germline V gene are DFQATT and SNEGSKA (reference sequence). The CDR3 extends over 13 amino acids. Incomplete CDR3 DNA: TGCAGTGCTAGAAAGGCCGGCACAGATACG. It encodes CSARKAGTDT. The full CDR3 protein is CSARKAGTDTQYF.

Many counts were recorded for this clone. The CDR3 reads CASSYGFAGSYEQYF. CDR3 DNA, as far as it was read: TGCGCCAGCAGCTACGGATTTGCGGGGTCCTACGAG. The V gene is TRBV5-1, the J gene TRBJ2-7, with a possible D match to TRBD2 (6 bases). The DNA ends 3 residues before the CDR3 does, and the rest of the CDR3 is filled in from the germline J gene. Trimming cost V 3 bases and J 1 base, with 14 bases left between them. In germline, CDR1 is SGHRS, CDR2 YFSETQ. The CDR3 loop spans 15 amino acids. Together with reference TRBV5-1 and TRBJ2-7, the CDR3 gives the full variable domain: KAGVTQTPRYLIKTRGQQVTLSCSPISGHRSVSWYQQTPGQGLQFLFEYFSETQRNKGNFPGRFSGRQFSNSRSEMNVSTLELGDSALYLCASSYGFAGSYEQYFGPGTRLTVT.

This clone was observed many times. This CDR3 reads CASSLVGRAGDEQFF. CDR3 DNA, as far as it was read: TGTGCCAGCAGCTTAGTAGGTAGGGCGGGAGATGAG. The chain recombines TRBV7-9 with TRBJ2-1; 7 nucleotides line up with TRBD2. Sequencing ends 3 residues short of the CDR3 end; the germline J gene provides the rest. CDR1 and CDR2 (germline): SEHNR, FQNEAQ (reference sequence). The trim removed 1 base at V and 8 bases at J, leaving 8 bases unmatched. The CDR3 spans 15 residues. The whole variable domain, remainder taken from reference TRBV7-9 and TRBJ2-1, is DTGVSQNPRHKITKRGQNVTFRCDPISEHNRLYWYRQTLGQGPEFLTYFQNEAQLEKSRLLSDRFSAERPKGSFSTLEIQRTEQGDSAMYLCASSLVGRAGDEQFFGPGTRLTVL.

There are many counts of this clone. The covered CDR3 bases are TGTGCCAGCAGCTTGACTCTCGGGTTCCACAATGAG. Translating it yields CASSLTLGFHNE. The full CDR3 is CASSLTLGFHNEQFF. The chain combines TRBV11-2 with TRBJ2-1; no clear D. The CDR3 end lies 3 residues beyond the end of the read and is filled in from the germline J gene. The CDR3 totals 15 residues. The ends were cut back, 3 bases at V and 5 bases at J, with 14 bases in the middle. CDR1 and CDR2 (germline): SGHAT, FQNNGV.

This clone was observed at least ten times. The sequenced fragment ends 3 residues before the CDR3 boundary, so the rest is inferred from the germline J gene. V and J are TRBV4-1 and TRBJ2-5, with D maybe TRBD1 (5 bases). The CDR3 sequence is 16 residues long. Trimming pared 2 bases from V and 5 bases from J, leaving 18 bases between. Germline CDR1 is MGHRA and CDR2 is YSYEKL. Incomplete CDR3 DNA: TGCGCCAGCAGCCAAAGGGGAAGGGGAACTGCGGAGACC. Amino acids: CASSQRGRGTAET. The complete CDR3 sequence is CASSQRGRGTAETQYF.

This clone was counted many times. The sequence runs out 3 residues before the end of the CDR3; the remainder is reconstructed from the germline J gene. The chain has TRBV7-6 and TRBJ2-1; D is possibly TRBD1 (6 bases). V dropped 5 bases and J dropped 3 bases, with 11 bases sitting between them. CDR3 size: 14 residues. CDR1 is SGHVS and CDR2 is FNYEAQ in the germline V gene. The DNA read from the CDR3 is TGTGCCAGCAGCCCGGGACAAATCTACAATGAG. This codes for CASSPGQIYNE. The CDR3, in full, reads CASSPGQIYNEQFF. Looking up the rest from reference TRBV7-6 and TRBJ2-1 gives the full variable domain: GAGVSQSPRYKVTKRGQDVALRCDPISGHVSLYWYRQALGQGPEFLTYFNYEAQQDKSGLPNDRFSAERPEGSISTLTIQRTEQRDSAMYRCASSPGQIYNEQFFGPGTRLTVL.

This clone appeared many times. The read falls 3 residues short of the CDR3 end, and the missing part is taken from the germline J gene. The J gene is TRBJ1-5, the V gene TRBV18, with TRBD1 matching over 7 bases. This CDR3 is 14 amino acids long. The V and J ends lost 3 bases and 4 bases, in that order; junction bases with no gene match: 3. Germline loops: CDR1 KGHSH, CDR2 LQKENI. CDR3 sequence reads: CASSPAGQNQPQHF. The CDR3 bases that were read are TGTGCCAGCTCACCCGCGGGACAGAATCAGCCC.

This clone has ten or more counts. The read is 3 residues too short to cover the CDR3 end, so that end is filled in from the germline J gene. The rearrangement uses TRBV6-2 or TRBV6-3 and TRBJ1-4, with D hard to call. The V end lost 7 bases, the J end lost 8 bases, and 23 bases lay between the germline ends. The CDR3 is made up of 16 amino acids. In germline, CDR1 is MNHEY, CDR2 SVGEGT. CDR3 sequence reads: CASMTREESRREKLFF. The CDR3 DNA, read in part, is TGTGCCAGCATGACTCGCGAAGAATCGAGGCGAGAAAAA.

This clone was picked up many times. The read ends 3 residues shy of where the CDR3 ends; the end is completed using the germline J gene. The chain has TRBV5-1 and TRBJ2-7; D is possibly TRBD1 (5 bases). Germline V gene sequence: CDR1 SGHRS, CDR2 YFSETQ. Trimming took off 4 bases at V and 1 base at J, with 12 bases between the two ends. The CDR3 runs to 14 residues. The CDR3 spells CASSVGAESYEQYF. Incomplete CDR3 DNA: TGCGCCAGCAGCGTTGGGGCGGAATCCTACGAG.

This clone was seen many times. Read data end 3 residues before the CDR3 end; the end is taken from the germline J gene. This chain uses TRBV5-1 with TRBJ2-3; 8 bases align to TRBD2. Unmatched junction bases numbered 6, after V lost 0 bases and J lost 3 bases. The CDR3 consists of 16 residues. Looked up from germline, CDR1 is SGHRS and CDR2 is YFSETQ. The CDR3: CASSLATSGGTDTQYF. CDR3 DNA, as far as it was read: TGCGCCAGCAGCTTGGCCACTAGCGGCGGGACAGATACG. The variable domain in full, completed from reference TRBV5-1 and TRBJ2-3, reads KAGVTQTPRYLIKTRGQQVTLSCSPISGHRSVSWYQQTPGQGLQFLFEYFSETQRNKGNFPGRFSGRQFSNSRSEMNVSTLELGDSALYLCASSLATSGGTDTQYFGPGTRLTVL.

The table lists this clone with many counts. Read coverage stops 3 residues before the CDR3 terminus; the germline J gene supplies the remainder. This chain joins TRBV6-2 or TRBV6-3 and TRBJ2-5; 8 bases agree with TRBD1. J was trimmed by 5 bases and V by 8 bases; bases with no gene match: 4. CDR1 and CDR2 (germline): MNHEY, SVGEGT. The CDR3 length is 12 residues. CDR3 region: CASSGQGETQYF. The sequenced part of the CDR3 DNA is TGTGCCAGCTCCGGACAGGGTGAGACC.

This clone was detected many times. The part of the CDR3 DNA that was read is TGTGCCAGCAGCCCAGAGATCGGACAAATTGAA. Translating gives CASSPEIGQIE. The full-length CDR3 reads as CASSPEIGQIEAFF. The gene calls are TRBV11-2 and TRBJ1-1, with a weak D call TRBD1 (5 bases). The read terminates 3 residues before the CDR3 end, so the remaining end is supplied by the germline J gene. The CDR3 contains 14 residues. Germline CDR1 is SGHAT and CDR2 is FQNNGV. Trimming removed 5 bases from V and 7 bases from J, with 17 bases in between.

There are many counts of this clone. Sequencing ends 3 residues short of the CDR3 end; the germline J gene provides the rest. This chain uses TRBV5-1 with TRBJ1-6; TRBD1 might be the D (5 bases). Trimming removed 4 bases at V and 7 bases at J, with 18 bases between. Per the germline V gene, CDR1 is SGHRS and CDR2 is YFSETQ. The CDR3 runs 16 residues. The CDR3 spells CASSQGLGLGNSPLHF. The sequenced CDR3 bases are TGCGCCAGCAGCCAGGGTCTTGGCCTGGGCAATTCACCC.

This clone was detected many times. The read stops 3 residues short of the end of the CDR3; the missing end is completed from the germline J gene. V usage is TRBV20-1 and J usage is TRBJ2-7, with D perhaps matching TRBD1 or TRBD2 (6 bases each). This CDR3 has 15 residues. CDR1 and CDR2 (germline): DFQATT, SNEGSKA (reference sequence). The V gene lost 0 bases and the J gene lost 4 bases, with 16 bases spanning the gap. CDR3 DNA (partial): TGCAGTGCTAGAGAGGGGGCGGGAACCGGGTACGAG. Encoded protein: CSAREGAGTGYE. The entire CDR3 reads CSAREGAGTGYEQYF.

This clone has a count of ten or more. Read coverage stops 3 residues before the CDR3 terminus; the germline J gene supplies the remainder. V and J are TRBV20-1 and TRBJ2-6; 7 bases are shared with TRBD1. Germline V gene sequence: CDR1 DFQATT, CDR2 SNEGSKA (reference sequence). This CDR3 has 16 amino acids. Trimming cost V 5 bases and J 0 bases; bases outside gene matches: 7. The CDR3 DNA, read in part, is TGCAGTGCTCCGGGACAGCCTTCCTCTGGGGCCAACGTC. Its protein product is CSAPGQPSSGANV. The whole CDR3 sequence reads CSAPGQPSSGANVLTF.

This clone turned up a few times. The DNA ends 3 residues before the CDR3 does, and the rest of the CDR3 is filled in from the germline J gene. The chain links TRBV19 to TRBJ1-2, with TRBD1 identical over 12 bases. CDR3 length: 14 amino acids. Germline CDR1 reads LNHDA; CDR2 reads SQIVND (reference sequence). The CDR3 DNA, read in part, is TGTGCCAGTAGTATGGGACAGGGGGCTTGGGAC. Translated, it gives CASSMGQGAWD. In full, the CDR3 is CASSMGQGAWDYTF.

With regard to this clone: The read ends 3 residues before the CDR3 terminus; that terminus is restored from the germline J gene. V usage is TRBV7-3 and J usage is TRBJ2-3, with D maybe TRBD1 (5 bases). The CDR3 length is 13 residues. From germline, CDR1 is SGHTA and CDR2 FQGTGA. CDR3 DNA (partial): TGTGCCAGCAGCTTAGATTGGGGCGAGACG. Translated, it gives CASSLDWGET. The whole CDR3 region reads CASSLDWGETQYF.

This clone was seen repeatedly, ten times or more. Read sequence stops 3 residues before the CDR3 end, and the germline J gene provides the missing end. The V gene is TRBV28, the J gene TRBJ2-7, with D possibly TRBD1 on 6 matching bases. Trimming took 6 bases from V and 6 from J, leaving 12 bases between them. The CDR3 is made up of 12 amino acids. Per the germline V gene, CDR1 is MDHEN and CDR2 is SYDVKM. This CDR3 is CASSLRQAEQYF. CDR3 DNA (partial): TGTGCCAGCAGCCTTCGACAGGCCGAG.

This clone was observed many times. The CDR3 sequence is CAWSTGLPYTDTQYF. CDR3 DNA (partial): TGTGCCTGGAGTACTGGACTCCCCTATACAGATACG. The V call is TRBV30, the J call TRBJ2-3, with TRBD2 as a possible D gene (5 bases). The DNA ends 3 residues before the CDR3 does, and the rest of the CDR3 is filled in from the germline J gene. The ends were cut back, 2 bases at V and 3 bases at J, with 15 bases in the middle. This CDR3 is built from 15 residues. The germline CDR1 and CDR2 sequences are GTSNPN and SVGIG (reference sequence).